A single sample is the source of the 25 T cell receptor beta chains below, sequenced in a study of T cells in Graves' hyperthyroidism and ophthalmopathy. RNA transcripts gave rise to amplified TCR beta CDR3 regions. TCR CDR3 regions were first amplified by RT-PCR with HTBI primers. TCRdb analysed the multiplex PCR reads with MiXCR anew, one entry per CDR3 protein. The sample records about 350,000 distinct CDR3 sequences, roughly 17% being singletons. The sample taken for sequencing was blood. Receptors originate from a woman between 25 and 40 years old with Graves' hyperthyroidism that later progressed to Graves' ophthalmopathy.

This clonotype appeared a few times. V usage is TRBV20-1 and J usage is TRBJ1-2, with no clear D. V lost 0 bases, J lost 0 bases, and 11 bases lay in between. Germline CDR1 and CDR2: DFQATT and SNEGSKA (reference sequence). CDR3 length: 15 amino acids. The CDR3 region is CSARDLLGANYGYTF. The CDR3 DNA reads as TGCAGTGCTAGAGATCTCTTAGGAGCTAACTATGGCTACACCTTC.

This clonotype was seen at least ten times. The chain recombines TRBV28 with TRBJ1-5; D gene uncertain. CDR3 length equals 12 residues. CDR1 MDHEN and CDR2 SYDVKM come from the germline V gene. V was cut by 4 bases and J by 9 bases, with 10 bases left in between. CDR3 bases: TGTGCCAGCAGTTCTGAAACCGGGCCCCAGCATTTT. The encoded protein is CASSSETGPQHF.

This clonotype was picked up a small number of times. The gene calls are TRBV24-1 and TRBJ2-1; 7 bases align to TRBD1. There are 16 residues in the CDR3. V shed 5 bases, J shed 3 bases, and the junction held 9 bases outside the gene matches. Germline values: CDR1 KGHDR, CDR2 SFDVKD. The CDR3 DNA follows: TGTGCCACCAGTGCCCCAACAGGGGACCGCTACAATGAGCAGTTCTTC. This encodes CATSAPTGDRYNEQFF.

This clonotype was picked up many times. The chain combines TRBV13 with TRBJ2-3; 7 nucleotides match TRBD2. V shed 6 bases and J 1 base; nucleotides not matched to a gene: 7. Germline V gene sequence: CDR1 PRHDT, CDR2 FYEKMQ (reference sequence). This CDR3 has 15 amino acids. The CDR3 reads CASSSRDYRTDTQYF. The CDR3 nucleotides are TGTGCCAGCAGTTCCCGGGACTATCGCACAGATACGCAGTATTTT.

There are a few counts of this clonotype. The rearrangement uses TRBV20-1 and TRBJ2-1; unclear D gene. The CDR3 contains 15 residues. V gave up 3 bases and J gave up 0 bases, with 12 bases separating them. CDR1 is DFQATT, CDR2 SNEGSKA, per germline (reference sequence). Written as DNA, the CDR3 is TGCAGTGCTAGCGTGTGGGAAAGCTCCTACAATGAGCAGTTCTTC. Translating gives CSASVWESSYNEQFF.

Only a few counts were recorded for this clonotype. This CDR3 reads CASSVDDLITYGYTF. The CDR3 DNA is TGTGCCAGCAGCGTAGATGACCTTATTACCTATGGCTACACCTTC. The chain recombines TRBV9 with TRBJ1-2; no reliable D call. The germline CDR1 and CDR2 sequences are SGDLS and YYNGEE. The CDR3 length is 15 residues. V lost 0 bases and J 4 bases, leaving 13 bases between the germline ends.

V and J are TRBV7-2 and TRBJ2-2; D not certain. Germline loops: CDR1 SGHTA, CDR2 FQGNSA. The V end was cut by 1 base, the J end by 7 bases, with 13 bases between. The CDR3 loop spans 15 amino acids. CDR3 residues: CASSLVVVLYGELFF. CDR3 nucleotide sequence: TGTGCCAGCAGCTTAGTTGTCGTATTGTACGGGGAGCTGTTTTTT. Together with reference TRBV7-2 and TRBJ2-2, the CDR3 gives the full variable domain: GAGVSQSPSNKVTEKGKDVELRCDPISGHTALYWYRQSLGQGLEFLIYFQGNSAPDKSGLPSDRFSAERTGGSVSTLTIQRTQQEDSAVYLCASSLVVVLYGELFFGEGSRLTVL.

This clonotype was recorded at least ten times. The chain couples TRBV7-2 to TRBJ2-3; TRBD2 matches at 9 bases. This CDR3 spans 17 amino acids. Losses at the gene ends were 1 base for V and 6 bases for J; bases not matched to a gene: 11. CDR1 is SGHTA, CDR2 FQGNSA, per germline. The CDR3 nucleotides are TGTGCCAGCAGCTTAGTAGTTGTAGCGGGAGCTCGGGATACGCAGTATTTT. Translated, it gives CASSLVVVAGARDTQYF.

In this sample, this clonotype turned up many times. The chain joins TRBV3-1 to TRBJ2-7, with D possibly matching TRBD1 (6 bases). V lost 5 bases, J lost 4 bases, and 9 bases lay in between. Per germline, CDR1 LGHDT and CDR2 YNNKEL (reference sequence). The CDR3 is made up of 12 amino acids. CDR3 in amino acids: CASSNRVYEQYF. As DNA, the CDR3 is TGTGCCAGCAGCAACAGGGTTTACGAGCAGTACTTC.

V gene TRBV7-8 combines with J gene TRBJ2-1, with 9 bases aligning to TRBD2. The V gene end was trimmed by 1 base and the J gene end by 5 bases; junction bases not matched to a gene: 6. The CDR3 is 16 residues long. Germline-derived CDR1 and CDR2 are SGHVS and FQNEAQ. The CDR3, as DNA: TGTGCCAGCAGCTTAGGCCCAGCGGGAGGTAACAATGAGCAGTTCTTC. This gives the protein CASSLGPAGGNNEQFF.

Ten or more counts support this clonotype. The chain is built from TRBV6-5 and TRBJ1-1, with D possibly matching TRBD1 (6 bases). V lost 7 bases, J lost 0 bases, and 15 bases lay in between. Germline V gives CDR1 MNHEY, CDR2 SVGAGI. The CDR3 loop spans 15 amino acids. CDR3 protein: CASTTGILLNTEAFF. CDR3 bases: TGTGCCAGCACCACAGGGATCTTACTGAACACTGAAGCTTTCTTT.

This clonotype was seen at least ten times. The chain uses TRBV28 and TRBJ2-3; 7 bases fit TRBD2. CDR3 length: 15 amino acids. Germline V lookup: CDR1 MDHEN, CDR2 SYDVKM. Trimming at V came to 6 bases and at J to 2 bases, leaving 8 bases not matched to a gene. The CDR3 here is CASSEKRGNTDTQYF. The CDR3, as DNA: TGTGCCAGCAGCGAAAAGCGGGGCAACACAGATACGCAGTATTTT.

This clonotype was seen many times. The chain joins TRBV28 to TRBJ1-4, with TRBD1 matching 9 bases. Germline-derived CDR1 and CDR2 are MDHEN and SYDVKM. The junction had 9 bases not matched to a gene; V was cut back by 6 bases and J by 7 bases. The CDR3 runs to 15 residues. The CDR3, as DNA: TGTGCCAGCAGCGTCCCGGGGACAGGGTCTGAAAAACTGTTTTTT. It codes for CASSVPGTGSEKLFF.

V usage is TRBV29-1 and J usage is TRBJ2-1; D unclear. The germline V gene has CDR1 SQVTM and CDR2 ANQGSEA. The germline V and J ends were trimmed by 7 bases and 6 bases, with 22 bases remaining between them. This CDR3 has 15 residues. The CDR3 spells CSAIPGPSAFNEQFF. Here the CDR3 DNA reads TGCAGCGCCATTCCCGGCCCTAGTGCCTTCAATGAGCAGTTCTTC.

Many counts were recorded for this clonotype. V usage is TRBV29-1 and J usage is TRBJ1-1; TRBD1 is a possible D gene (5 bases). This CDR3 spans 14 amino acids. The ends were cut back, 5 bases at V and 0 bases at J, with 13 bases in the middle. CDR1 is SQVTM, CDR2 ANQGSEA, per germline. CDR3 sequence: CSVQGDGLNTEAFF. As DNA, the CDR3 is TGCAGCGTTCAAGGGGACGGATTGAACACTGAAGCTTTCTTT. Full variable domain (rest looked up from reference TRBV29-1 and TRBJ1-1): SAVISQKPSRDICQRGTSLTIQCQVDSQVTMMFWYRQQPGQSLTLIATANQGSEATYESGFVIDKFPISRPNLTFSTLTVSNMSPEDSSIYLCSVQGDGLNTEAFFGQGTRLTVV.

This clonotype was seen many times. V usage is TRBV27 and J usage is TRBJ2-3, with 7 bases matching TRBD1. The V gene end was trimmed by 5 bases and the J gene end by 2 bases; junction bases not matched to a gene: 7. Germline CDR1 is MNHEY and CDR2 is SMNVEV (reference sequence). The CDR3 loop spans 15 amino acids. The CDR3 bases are TGTGCCAGCAGTGACGGGACAGACTTCACAGATACGCAGTATTTT. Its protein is CASSDGTDFTDTQYF.

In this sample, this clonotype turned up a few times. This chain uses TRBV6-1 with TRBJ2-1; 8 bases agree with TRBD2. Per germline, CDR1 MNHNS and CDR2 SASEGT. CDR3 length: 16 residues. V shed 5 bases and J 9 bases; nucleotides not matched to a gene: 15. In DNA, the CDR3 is TGTGCCAGCAGTAGGGGTATGGCGGGAGGAATAACTGAGCAGTTCTTC. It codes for CASSRGMAGGITEQFF.

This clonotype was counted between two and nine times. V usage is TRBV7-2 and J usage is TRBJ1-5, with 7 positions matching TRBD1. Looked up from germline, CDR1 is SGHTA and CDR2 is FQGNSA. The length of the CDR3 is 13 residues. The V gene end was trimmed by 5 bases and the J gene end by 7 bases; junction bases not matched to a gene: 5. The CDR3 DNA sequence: TGTGCCAGCAGCGCGATACAGGGGCAGCCCCAGCATTTT. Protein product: CASSAIQGQPQHF.

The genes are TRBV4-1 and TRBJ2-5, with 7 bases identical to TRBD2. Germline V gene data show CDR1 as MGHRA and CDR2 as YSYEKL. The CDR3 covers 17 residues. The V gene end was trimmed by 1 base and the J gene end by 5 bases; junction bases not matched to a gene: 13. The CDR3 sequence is CASSQGVGSSGLETQYF. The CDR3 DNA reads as TGCGCCAGCAGCCAAGGGGTTGGGTCTAGCGGATTGGAGACCCAGTACTTC.

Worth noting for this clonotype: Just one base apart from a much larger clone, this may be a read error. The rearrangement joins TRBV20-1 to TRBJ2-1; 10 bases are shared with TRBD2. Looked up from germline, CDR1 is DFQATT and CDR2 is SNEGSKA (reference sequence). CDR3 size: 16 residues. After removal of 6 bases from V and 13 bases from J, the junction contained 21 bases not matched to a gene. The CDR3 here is CSAYTLAGAHQETQFF. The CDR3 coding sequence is TGCAGTGCCTATACGCTAGCGGGAGCCCATCAGGAGACCCAGTTCTTC.

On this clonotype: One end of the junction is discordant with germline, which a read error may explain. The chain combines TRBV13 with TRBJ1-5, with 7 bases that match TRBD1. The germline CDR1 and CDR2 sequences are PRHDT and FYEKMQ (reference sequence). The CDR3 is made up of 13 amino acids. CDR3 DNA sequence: TGTGCCGGCAGCGCACAGGGGATGCAGCCCCAGCATTTT. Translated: CAGSAQGMQPQHF.

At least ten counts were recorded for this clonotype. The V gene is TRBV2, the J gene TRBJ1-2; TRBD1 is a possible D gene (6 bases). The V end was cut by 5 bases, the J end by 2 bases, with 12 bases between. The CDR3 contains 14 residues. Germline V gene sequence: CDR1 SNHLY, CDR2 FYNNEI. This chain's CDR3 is CASSPKTGNYGYTF. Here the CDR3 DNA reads TGTGCCAGCAGTCCGAAGACAGGAAACTATGGCTACACCTTC.

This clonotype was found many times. The CDR3 is CASSGVLAGSSYNEQFF. CDR3 nucleotides: TGCGCCAGCAGTGGGGTGCTAGCGGGGAGCTCCTACAATGAGCAGTTCTTC. V gene TRBV10-2 combines with J gene TRBJ2-1; TRBD2 aligns across 9 bases. The V gene end was trimmed by 4 bases and the J gene end by 0 bases; junction bases not matched to a gene: 7. Germline V CDR1 and CDR2: WSHSY, SAAADI. The CDR3 extends over 17 amino acids.

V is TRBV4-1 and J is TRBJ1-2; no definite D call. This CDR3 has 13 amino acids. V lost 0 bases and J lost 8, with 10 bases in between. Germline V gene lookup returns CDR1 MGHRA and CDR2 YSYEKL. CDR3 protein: CASSQDFTLGYTF. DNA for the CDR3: TGCGCCAGCAGCCAAGATTTCACGCTGGGCTACACCTTC.

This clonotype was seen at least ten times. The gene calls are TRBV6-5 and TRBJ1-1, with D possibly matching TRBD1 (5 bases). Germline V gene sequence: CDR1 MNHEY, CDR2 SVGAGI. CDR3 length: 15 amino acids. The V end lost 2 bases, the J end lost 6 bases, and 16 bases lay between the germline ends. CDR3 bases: TGTGCCAGCAGTTACGGGGACCAAACGCTCCCTGAAGCTTTCTTT. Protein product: CASSYGDQTLPEAFF.